This TCR beta chain was captured by sequencing in a study of cytomegalovirus exposure and HLA in healthy donors. Points from the study as a whole: Presence/absence results assume similar sequencing depth per donor, which may not hold.

Concerning this clone itself: Its antigen is not identified.

The PCR contained 60 Vbeta and 13 Jbeta primers. Sequencing was performed with immunoSEQ multiplex PCR; in TCRdb, only in-frame clones are kept and a portion is missing. The data contain some 130,000 clones, about 68% of them singletons. This clonotype was obtained from a human donor in good health. Sequencing was done on a sample of PBMCs.

CDR3 DNA sequence: TGCAGCGTCACCGGACAGTACAATGAGCAGTTCTTC. The encoded protein is CSVTGQYNEQFF. This rearrangement joins TRBV29-1 to TRBJ2-1, with D tentatively TRBD1 (6 bases). In germline, CDR1 is SQVTM, CDR2 ANQGSEA. V shed 6 bases and J shed 4 bases, with 10 bases lying between them. CDR3 length: 12 residues.